These 29 T cell receptor beta chains were all obtained from the same sample, sequenced in a study of blood T cell repertoires in COVID-19. The assay was immunoSEQ multiplex PCR, and TCRdb's table has in-frame clones only and misses some. Altogether around 85,000 clones are present, roughly 91% being singletons, with the ten largest covering 0.95% to 1.5%. Specimen: PBMCs or T cells enriched from blood (not recorded which). These receptors came from a woman aged 45-60 years with acute COVID-19.

The chain recombines TRBV29-1 with TRBJ2-5; TRBD2 is a possible D gene (6 bases). Trimming removed 0 bases from V and 4 bases from J, with 15 bases in between. The CDR3 consists of 15 residues. Germline lookup yields CDR1 SQVTM and CDR2 ANQGSEA. CDR3 residues: CSVEDPAEGGETQYF. As DNA, the CDR3 is TGCAGCGTTGAAGACCCCGCGGAGGGCGGAGAGACCCAGTACTTC.

The chain couples TRBV6-2 or TRBV6-3 to TRBJ2-7, with TRBD2 matching 15 bases. The V segment lost 5 bases and the J segment 6 bases; nucleotides outside the gene matches: 8. The CDR3 contains 16 residues. In germline, CDR1 is MNHEY, CDR2 SVGEGT. The DNA of the CDR3 is TGTGCCAGCAGTGGGACTAGCGGGAGGACCAACGGCGAGCAGTACTTC. The encoded protein is CASSGTSGRTNGEQYF.

The rearrangement joins TRBV6-5 to TRBJ1-1; 11 nucleotides match TRBD1. CDR1 is MNHEY, CDR2 SVGAGI, per germline. After removal of 4 bases from V and 0 bases from J, the junction contained 4 bases not matched to a gene. CDR3 length: 16 residues. The CDR3 bases are TGTGCCAGCAGTTCTGGACAGGGGGCCATGAACACTGAAGCTTTCTTT. Protein product: CASSSGQGAMNTEAFF.

This clone was observed a handful of times. The CDR3 region is CASSFGGMRSYEQYF. The CDR3 DNA follows: TGTGCCAGCAGCTTTGGCGGGATGAGGTCCTACGAGCAGTACTTC. V usage is TRBV7-8 and J usage is TRBJ2-7; TRBD2 might be the D (6 bases). V lost 3 bases and J 1 base, leaving 13 bases between the germline ends. This CDR3 has 15 amino acids. Germline V CDR1 and CDR2: SGHVS, FQNEAQ. The full variable domain, rest sourced from reference TRBV7-8 and TRBJ2-7, is GAGVSQSPRYKVAKRGQDVALRCDPISGHVSLFWYQQALGQGPEFLTYFQNEAQLDKSGLPSDRFFAERPEGSVSTLKIQRTQQEDSAVYLCASSFGGMRSYEQYFGPGTRLTVT.

V and J are TRBV3-1 (or the pseudogene TRBV3-2) and TRBJ1-2, with TRBD1 matching 8 bases. Per germline, CDR1 LGHDT and CDR2 YNNKEL (reference sequence). The CDR3 consists of 14 residues. J lost 6 bases, V lost 5 bases, and 8 bases had no gene match. For the CDR3, the DNA is TGTGCCAGCAGCTTACCGGACAGGGCGAATGGCTACACCTTC. This translates into CASSLPDRANGYTF.

The chain has TRBV27 and TRBJ1-2; possible D gene TRBD1, 6 bases. The CDR3 is made up of 16 amino acids. CDR1 is MNHEY, CDR2 SMNVEV, per germline (reference sequence). V lost 0 bases, J lost 4 bases, and 15 bases lay in between. CDR3 coding DNA: TGTGCCAGCAGTTTATCGGGGGCAGGGTTTAGCTATGGCTACACCTTC. Translated, it gives CASSLSGAGFSYGYTF.

The chain recombines TRBV19 with TRBJ1-4; TRBD1 agrees at 8 bases. The length of the CDR3 is 11 residues. Trimming removed 5 bases from V and 14 bases from J; junction bases left unmatched: 4. CDR1 is LNHDA, CDR2 SQIVND, per germline (reference sequence). CDR3 DNA sequence: TGTGCCAGTAGTGACAGGGGTTTTCTGTTTTTT. This encodes CASSDRGFLFF.

This sequence joins TRBV15 and TRBJ2-7, with 16 bases lining up with TRBD2. CDR1 and CDR2 (germline): LNHNV, YYDKDF (reference sequence). V was clipped by 8 bases and J by 5 bases; unmatched bases: 12. This CDR3 has 17 residues. DNA for the CDR3: TGTGCCACCCTTCCCGGGACTAGCGGGAGGGCCAGGAACGAGCAGTACTTC. Amino acids: CATLPGTSGRARNEQYF.

The chain uses TRBV7-9 and TRBJ1-2; 8 positions match TRBD1. V was pared by 1 base and J by 3 bases, with 1 base of the junction left unmatched. The CDR3 consists of 14 residues. Germline V gene data show CDR1 as SEHNR and CDR2 as FQNEAQ (reference sequence). This CDR3 reads CASSLEGQDYGYTF. The CDR3 DNA follows: TGTGCCAGCAGCTTAGAGGGACAGGACTATGGCTACACCTTC.

The V call is TRBV19, the J call TRBJ1-1; possible D gene TRBD1, 6 bases. V was clipped by 7 bases and J by 11 bases, with 17 bases between them. The CDR3 has 12 residues. CDR1 LNHDA and CDR2 SQIVND come from the germline V gene (reference sequence). CDR3 in DNA: TGTGCCAGTACCACATTACAGGGAGCGGCTTTCTTT. Protein: CASTTLQGAAFF.

This sequence joins TRBV10-3 and TRBJ1-2; 8 nucleotides line up with TRBD1. This CDR3 spans 14 amino acids. Germline CDR1 is ENHRY and CDR2 is SYGVKD. The trim removed 5 bases at V and 6 bases at J, leaving 8 bases unmatched. CDR3 sequence reads: CAISFNGQGDGYTF. In DNA, the CDR3 is TGTGCCATCAGTTTCAATGGACAGGGAGATGGCTACACCTTC.

V and J are TRBV5-1 and TRBJ1-5; D is unclear. V lost 0 bases and J lost 5, with 9 bases in between. Germline V CDR1 and CDR2: SGHRS, YFSETQ. This CDR3 contains 14 residues. The CDR3 sequence is CASSLGEADQPQHF. The CDR3, as DNA: TGCGCCAGCAGCTTGGGGGAGGCGGATCAGCCCCAGCATTTT.

The CDR3 DNA is TGTGCCAGTACCTCTCGGGACAGACCCTACGAGCAGTACTTC. This gives the protein CASTSRDRPYEQYF. V usage is TRBV19 and J usage is TRBJ2-7, with 7 positions matching TRBD1. The junction had 8 bases not matched to a gene; V was cut back by 7 bases and J by 2 bases. Germline V gene sequence: CDR1 LNHDA, CDR2 SQIVND (reference sequence). This CDR3 has 14 amino acids.

The chain couples TRBV27 to TRBJ2-7; TRBD2 might be the D (5 bases). V lost 3 bases and J 5 bases, leaving 11 bases between the germline ends. This CDR3 region has 13 residues. In germline, CDR1 is MNHEY, CDR2 SMNVEV (reference sequence). The CDR3 DNA sequence: TGTGCCAGCAGTTTCCCCTCCGGGGACGAGCAGTACTTC. It translates to CASSFPSGDEQYF.

In its sample, this clone was seen once. This chain connects TRBV7-8 to TRBJ2-1; no clear D gene. Germline loops: CDR1 SGHVS, CDR2 FQNEAQ. V was trimmed by 4 bases and J by 0 bases, leaving 10 bases between them. CDR3 length: 15 amino acids. This CDR3 reads CASSSMWSSYNEQFF. The CDR3 bases are TGTGCCAGCAGCTCCATGTGGAGCTCCTACAATGAGCAGTTCTTC. Supplemented by reference TRBV7-8 and TRBJ2-1, the full variable domain reads GAGVSQSPRYKVAKRGQDVALRCDPISGHVSLFWYQQALGQGPEFLTYFQNEAQLDKSGLPSDRFFAERPEGSVSTLKIQRTQQEDSAVYLCASSSMWSSYNEQFFGPGTRLTVL.

This chain connects TRBV5-1 to TRBJ2-7; 8 bases line up with TRBD1. The trim removed 2 bases at V and 2 bases at J, leaving 9 bases unmatched. This CDR3 region has 16 residues. The germline V gene encodes CDR1 SGHRS and CDR2 YFSETQ. This CDR3 is CASSLDPGQGTYEQYF. In nucleotides, the CDR3 is TGCGCCAGCAGCTTAGACCCCGGACAGGGAACCTACGAGCAGTACTTC.

The V and J genes are TRBV19 and TRBJ2-1; TRBD1 matches at 9 bases. V shed 6 bases, J shed 8 bases, and the junction held 5 bases outside the gene matches. This CDR3 region has 13 residues. Germline V gives CDR1 LNHDA, CDR2 SQIVND (reference sequence). CDR3 sequence (DNA): TGTGCCAGTAGGCGACAGGGGGGGTATGAGCAGTTCTTC. It specifies CASRRQGGYEQFF.

V gene TRBV6-4 combines with J gene TRBJ1-1; 7 positions match TRBD1. Germline CDR1 MRHNA, CDR2 SNTAGT. Trimming removed 6 bases from V and 3 bases from J; junction bases left unmatched: 4. This CDR3 is built from 13 residues. CDR3 coding DNA: TGTGCCAGCAGCCCCGACAGGGACACTGAAGCTTTCTTT. Encoded protein: CASSPDRDTEAFF.

The chain has TRBV5-1 and TRBJ2-2; 13 nucleotides agree with TRBD2. CDR3 length: 18 residues. Germline lookup yields CDR1 SGHRS and CDR2 YFSETQ. With 2 bases clipped from V and 7 bases from J, the junction kept 11 bases outside the gene matches. In nucleotides, the CDR3 is TGCGCCAGCAGCTTAAATGCCGGGACTAGCGGGATCGGCGGGGAGCTGTTTTTT. As protein: CASSLNAGTSGIGGELFF.

The chain uses TRBV11-2 and TRBJ2-1, with 8 bases fitting TRBD2. The V gene's germline CDR1 is SGHAT and CDR2 FQNNGV. V shed 0 bases and J 2 bases; nucleotides not matched to a gene: 3. The CDR3 sequence is 16 residues long. The CDR3 is CASSLESGSPYNEQFF. CDR3 sequence (DNA): TGTGCCAGCAGCTTAGAGAGCGGGAGCCCCTACAATGAGCAGTTCTTC.

V gene TRBV4-3 combines with J gene TRBJ1-5; D is perhaps TRBD1 (6 bases). The V gene lost 0 bases and the J gene lost 4 bases, with 19 bases spanning the gap. The CDR3 contains 18 residues. The germline gives CDR1 LGHNA, CDR2 YSLEER. CDR3 nucleotide sequence: TGCGCCAGCAGCCAAGATGTGGGGGGGCTCGTCGGAAATCAGCCCCAGCATTTT. Translating it yields CASSQDVGGLVGNQPQHF.

This chain joins TRBV5-6 and TRBJ2-1; TRBD1 matches at 9 bases. The germline gives CDR1 SGHDT, CDR2 YYEEEE. The CDR3 has 16 amino acids. V lost 3 bases to trimming and J lost 7 bases; unmatched junction nucleotides: 11. In DNA form, the CDR3 reads TGTGCCAGCAGCTACGCGGCTAACAGGGGGCAGAATGAGCAGTTCTTC. Its translation is CASSYAANRGQNEQFF.

The chain carries TRBV27 and TRBJ1-2; D unclear. Per the germline V gene, CDR1 is MNHEY and CDR2 is SMNVEV (reference sequence). Trimming took 0 bases from V and 0 from J, leaving 8 bases between them. This CDR3 is 15 amino acids long. The CDR3 bases are TGTGCCAGCAGTTTATCTGGCGCGGCTAACTATGGCTACACCTTC. Protein: CASSLSGAANYGYTF.

A few counts support this clone. The chain employs TRBV12-3 or TRBV12-4 and TRBJ1-1, with 8 bases fitting TRBD1. The CDR3 loop spans 12 amino acids. V shed 1 base and J 8 bases; nucleotides not matched to a gene: 0. This chain's CDR3 is CASSLGDREAFF. The CDR3 region has the DNA TGTGCCAGCAGTTTAGGGGACAGGGAAGCTTTCTTT.

Written as DNA, the CDR3 is TGCAGTGCTAGTCGCTGGGAGACTTACCAAGAGACCCAGTACTTC. This translates into CSASRWETYQETQYF. The chain has TRBV20-1 and TRBJ2-5; D is possibly TRBD2 (5 bases). Germline V gene data show CDR1 as DFQATT and CDR2 as SNEGSKA (reference sequence). The CDR3 sequence is 15 residues long. V lost 3 bases to trimming and J lost 0 bases, with 14 bases between them.

A few counts support this clone. The rearrangement links TRBV11-2 to TRBJ2-2; D unresolved. Trimming shortened V by 3 bases and J by 7 bases, and 6 bases separated the two germline ends. Germline assignment: CDR1 SGHAT and CDR2 FQNNGV. The CDR3 is 12 residues long. The CDR3 DNA reads as TGTGCCAGCAGCTTGGGCCGCGGGGAGCTGTTTTTT. Translating it yields CASSLGRGELFF.

This clone has only a few counts. The genes are TRBV2 and TRBJ1-1; tentative D call: TRBD1 (5 bases). The CDR3 contains 15 residues. Germline CDR1 and CDR2: SNHLY and FYNNEI. V gave up 6 bases and J gave up 0 bases, with 14 bases separating them. The CDR3 spells CASSANRQLNTEAFF. The CDR3 DNA reads as TGTGCCAGCAGCGCGAACCGACAGTTGAACACTGAAGCTTTCTTT.

CDR3 nucleotides: TGTGCCTGGAGTGGTGGGGGGGCCGAGAGCTCCTACAATGAGCAGTTCTTC. This encodes CAWSGGGAESSYNEQFF. The chain has TRBV30 and TRBJ2-1; D may be TRBD2 (7 bases). Germline CDR1 and CDR2: GTSNPN and SVGIG (reference sequence). The CDR3 is 17 amino acids. Trimming removed 1 base from V and 0 bases from J, with 16 bases in between.

This clone has more than one count but fewer than ten. The CDR3, as DNA: TGTGCCAGCAGTGCGGGGGGTCAGCCCCAGCATTTT. It codes for CASSAGGQPQHF. This chain uses TRBV6-2 or TRBV6-3 with TRBJ1-5, with D maybe TRBD1 (5 bases). Germline V CDR1 and CDR2: MNHEY, SVGEGT. V shed 5 bases and J shed 6 bases, with 8 bases lying between them. The CDR3 runs to 12 residues.